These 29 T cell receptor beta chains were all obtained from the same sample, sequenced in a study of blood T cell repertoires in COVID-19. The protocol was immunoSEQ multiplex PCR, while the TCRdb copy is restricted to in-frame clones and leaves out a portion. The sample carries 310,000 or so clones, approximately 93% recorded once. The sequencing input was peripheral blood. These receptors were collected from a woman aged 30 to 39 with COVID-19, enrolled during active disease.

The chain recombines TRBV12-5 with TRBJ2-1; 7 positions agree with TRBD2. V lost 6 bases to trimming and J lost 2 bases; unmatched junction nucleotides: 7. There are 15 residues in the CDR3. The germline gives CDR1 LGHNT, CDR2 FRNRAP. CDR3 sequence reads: CASGPGGLTYNEQFF. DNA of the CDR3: TGTGCTAGTGGCCCCGGGGGGTTAACCTACAATGAGCAGTTCTTC.

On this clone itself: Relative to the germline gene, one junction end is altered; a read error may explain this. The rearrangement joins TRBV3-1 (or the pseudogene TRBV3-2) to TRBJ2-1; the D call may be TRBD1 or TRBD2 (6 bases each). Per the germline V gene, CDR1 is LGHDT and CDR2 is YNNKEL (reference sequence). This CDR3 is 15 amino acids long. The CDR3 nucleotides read TGTGCCGGCAGCCAAGGGGGGACTCGGGGCAATGAGCAGTTCTTC. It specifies CAGSQGGTRGNEQFF.

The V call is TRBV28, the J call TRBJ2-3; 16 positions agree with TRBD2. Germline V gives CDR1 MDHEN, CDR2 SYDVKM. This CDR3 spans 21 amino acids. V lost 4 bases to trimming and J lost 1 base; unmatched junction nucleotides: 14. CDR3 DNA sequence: TGTGCCAGCAGTTCACTCTCGGGACTAGCGGGAGGGGAGGAACGCACAGATACGCAGTATTTT. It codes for CASSSLSGLAGGEERTDTQYF.

The CDR3 bases are TGTGCCAGCAGTCCACTCCCTAGCGGGAGGGGGTACGAGCAGTACTTC. This codes for CASSPLPSGRGYEQYF. The rearrangement uses TRBV27 and TRBJ2-7, with TRBD2 matching 12 bases. Per the germline V gene, CDR1 is MNHEY and CDR2 is SMNVEV (reference sequence). The trim removed 5 bases at V and 4 bases at J, leaving 9 bases unmatched. The CDR3 spans 16 residues.

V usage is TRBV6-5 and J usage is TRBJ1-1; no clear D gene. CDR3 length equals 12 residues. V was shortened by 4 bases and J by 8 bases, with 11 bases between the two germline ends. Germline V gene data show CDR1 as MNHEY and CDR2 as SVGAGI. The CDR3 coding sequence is TGTGCCAGCAGTTCCCCGGGAGTCGAAGCTTTCTTT. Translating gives CASSSPGVEAFF.

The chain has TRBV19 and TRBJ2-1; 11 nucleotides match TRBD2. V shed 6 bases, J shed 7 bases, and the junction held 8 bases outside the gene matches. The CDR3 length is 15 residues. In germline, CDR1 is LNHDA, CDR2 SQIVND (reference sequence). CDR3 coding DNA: TGTGCCAGTAGCATATTACTAGCGGGGGAGAATGAGCAGTTCTTC. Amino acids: CASSILLAGENEQFF.

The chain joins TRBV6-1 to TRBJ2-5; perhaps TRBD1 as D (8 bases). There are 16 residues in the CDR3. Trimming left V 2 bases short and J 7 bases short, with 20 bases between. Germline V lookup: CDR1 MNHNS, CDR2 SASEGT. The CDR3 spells CASSESFGTGGGTQYF. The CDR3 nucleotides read TGTGCCAGCAGTGAATCTTTCGGGACAGGCGGGGGGACCCAGTACTTC.

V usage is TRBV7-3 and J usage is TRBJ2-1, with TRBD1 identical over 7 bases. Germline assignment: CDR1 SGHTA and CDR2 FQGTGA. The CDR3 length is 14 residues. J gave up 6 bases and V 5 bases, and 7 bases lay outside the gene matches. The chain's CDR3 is CASSRQGNSNEQFF. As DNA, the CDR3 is TGTGCCAGCAGCCGACAGGGAAACAGCAATGAGCAGTTCTTC.

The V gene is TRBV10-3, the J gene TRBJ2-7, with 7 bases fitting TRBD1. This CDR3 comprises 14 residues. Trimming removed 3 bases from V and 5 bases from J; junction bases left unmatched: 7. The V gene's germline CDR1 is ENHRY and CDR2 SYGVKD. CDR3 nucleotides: TGTGCCATCAGTGACTACAGGGGTTCTGACGAGCAGTACTTC. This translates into CAISDYRGSDEQYF.

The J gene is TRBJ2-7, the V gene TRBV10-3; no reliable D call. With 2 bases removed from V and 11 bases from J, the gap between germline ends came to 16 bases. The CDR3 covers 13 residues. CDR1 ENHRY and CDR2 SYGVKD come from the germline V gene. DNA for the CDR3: TGTGCCATCAGTGAGCCAAAAACTCCTGTGGAGTACTTC. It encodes CAISEPKTPVEYF.

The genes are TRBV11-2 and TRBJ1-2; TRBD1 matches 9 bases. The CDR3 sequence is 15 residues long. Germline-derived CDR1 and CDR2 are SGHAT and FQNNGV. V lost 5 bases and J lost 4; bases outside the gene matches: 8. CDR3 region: CASSRGTGHGYGYTF. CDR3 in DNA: TGTGCCAGCAGCAGGGGGACAGGGCACGGCTATGGCTACACCTTC.

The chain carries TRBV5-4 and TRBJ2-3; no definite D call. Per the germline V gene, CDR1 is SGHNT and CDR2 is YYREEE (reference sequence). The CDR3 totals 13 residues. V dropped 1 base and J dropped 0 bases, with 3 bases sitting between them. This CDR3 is CASSLLSTDTQYF. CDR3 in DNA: TGTGCCAGCAGCTTGCTAAGCACAGATACGCAGTATTTT.

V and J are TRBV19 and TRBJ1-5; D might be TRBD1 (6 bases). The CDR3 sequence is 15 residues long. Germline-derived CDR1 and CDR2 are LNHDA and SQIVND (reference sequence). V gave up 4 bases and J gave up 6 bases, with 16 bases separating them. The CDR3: CASSTAQGYGQPQHF. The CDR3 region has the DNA TGTGCCAGTAGTACCGCACAGGGTTACGGTCAGCCCCAGCATTTT.

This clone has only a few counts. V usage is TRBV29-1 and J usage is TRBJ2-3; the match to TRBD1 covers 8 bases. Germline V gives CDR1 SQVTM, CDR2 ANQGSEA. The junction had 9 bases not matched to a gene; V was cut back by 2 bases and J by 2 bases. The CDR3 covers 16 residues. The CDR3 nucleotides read TGCAGCGTTGAAAATCCGGACAGGGACTTCACAGATACGCAGTATTTT. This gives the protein CSVENPDRDFTDTQYF.

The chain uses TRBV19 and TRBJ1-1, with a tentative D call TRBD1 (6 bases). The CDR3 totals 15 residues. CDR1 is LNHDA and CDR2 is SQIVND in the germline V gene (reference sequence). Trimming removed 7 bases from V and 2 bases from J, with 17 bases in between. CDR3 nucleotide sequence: TGTGCCAGTAACCCCTTGGGACATCCTAACACTGAAGCTTTCTTT. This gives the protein CASNPLGHPNTEAFF.

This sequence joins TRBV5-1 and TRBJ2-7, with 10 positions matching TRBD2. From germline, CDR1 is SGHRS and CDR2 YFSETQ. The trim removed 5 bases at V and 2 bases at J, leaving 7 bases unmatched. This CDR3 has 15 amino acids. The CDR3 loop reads CASRTTSGDPYEQYF. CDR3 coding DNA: TGCGCCAGCAGAACCACTAGCGGGGACCCCTACGAGCAGTACTTC.

CDR3 nucleotide sequence: TGTGCCAGTAGTCCACAGGGAACCACAGATACGCAGTATTTT. This translates into CASSPQGTTDTQYF. V gene TRBV19 combines with J gene TRBJ2-3; D possibly corresponds to TRBD1 (6 bases). Germline CDR1 LNHDA, CDR2 SQIVND (reference sequence). V shed 5 bases and J shed 2 bases, with 11 bases lying between them. This CDR3 contains 14 residues.

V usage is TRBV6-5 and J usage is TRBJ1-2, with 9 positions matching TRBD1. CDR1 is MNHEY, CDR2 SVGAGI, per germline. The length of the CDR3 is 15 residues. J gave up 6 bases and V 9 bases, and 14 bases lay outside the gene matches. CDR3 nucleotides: TGTGCCAGTTCGCCACAGGGGGCAATTGAGAATGGCTACACCTTC. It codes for CASSPQGAIENGYTF.

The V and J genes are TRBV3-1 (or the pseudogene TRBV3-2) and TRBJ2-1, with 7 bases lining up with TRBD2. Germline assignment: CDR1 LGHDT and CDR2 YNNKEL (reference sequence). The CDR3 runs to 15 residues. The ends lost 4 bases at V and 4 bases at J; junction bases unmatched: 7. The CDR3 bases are TGTGCCAGCAGCCCTCATAGCGGGCCGTACAATGAGCAGTTCTTC. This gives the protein CASSPHSGPYNEQFF.

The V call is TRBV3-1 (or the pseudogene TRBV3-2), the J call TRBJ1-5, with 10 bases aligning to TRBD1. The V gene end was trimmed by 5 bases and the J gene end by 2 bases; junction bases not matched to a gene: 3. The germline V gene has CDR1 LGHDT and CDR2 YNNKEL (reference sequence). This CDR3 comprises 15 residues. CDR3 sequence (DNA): TGTGCCAGCAGCTCCGGGACAGGGGGCAATCAGCCCCAGCATTTT. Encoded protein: CASSSGTGGNQPQHF.

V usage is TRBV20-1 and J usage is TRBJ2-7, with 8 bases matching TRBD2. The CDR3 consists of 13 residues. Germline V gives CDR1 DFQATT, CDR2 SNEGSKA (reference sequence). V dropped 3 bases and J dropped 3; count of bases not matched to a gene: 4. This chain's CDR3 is CSASGSGNYEQYF. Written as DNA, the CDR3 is TGCAGTGCTAGTGGTAGCGGGAACTACGAGCAGTACTTC.

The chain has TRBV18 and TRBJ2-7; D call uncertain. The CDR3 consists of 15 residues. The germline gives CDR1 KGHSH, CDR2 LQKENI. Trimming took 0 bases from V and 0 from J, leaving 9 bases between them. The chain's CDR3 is CASSPPETPSYEQYF. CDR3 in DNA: TGTGCCAGCTCACCACCTGAGACACCCTCCTACGAGCAGTACTTC.

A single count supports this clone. The CDR3 DNA sequence: TGTGCCAGCAGCCCACAGGGTCCCTATGGCTACACCTTC. Its protein product is CASSPQGPYGYTF. The chain is built from TRBV6-8 and TRBJ1-2; D is perhaps TRBD1 (6 bases). This CDR3 contains 13 residues. The V end was cut by 6 bases, the J end by 4 bases, with 12 bases between. Germline V gene data show CDR1 as MNHGY and CDR2 as SAAAGT.

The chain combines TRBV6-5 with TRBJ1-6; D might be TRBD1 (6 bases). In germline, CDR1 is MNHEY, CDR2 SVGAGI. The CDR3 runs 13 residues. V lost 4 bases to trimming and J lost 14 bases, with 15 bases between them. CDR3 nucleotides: TGTGCCAGCAGTTGGACAGACCCCTCGGCCCTCCACTTT. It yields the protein CASSWTDPSALHF.

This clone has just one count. The CDR3, as DNA: TGTGCCAGCAGCCAAGATCACACCGCCAAAAACATTCAGTACTTC. Translating gives CASSQDHTAKNIQYF. This sequence joins TRBV3-1 (or the pseudogene TRBV3-2) and TRBJ2-4, with D hard to call. V dropped 0 bases and J dropped 1 base, with 7 bases sitting between them. CDR1 and CDR2 (germline): LGHDT, YNNKEL (reference sequence). CDR3 length equals 15 residues.

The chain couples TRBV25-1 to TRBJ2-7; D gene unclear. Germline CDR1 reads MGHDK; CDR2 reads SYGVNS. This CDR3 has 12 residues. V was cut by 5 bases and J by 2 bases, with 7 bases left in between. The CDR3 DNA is TGTGCCAGCAGTCAAAACACCTACGAGCAGTACTTC. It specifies CASSQNTYEQYF.

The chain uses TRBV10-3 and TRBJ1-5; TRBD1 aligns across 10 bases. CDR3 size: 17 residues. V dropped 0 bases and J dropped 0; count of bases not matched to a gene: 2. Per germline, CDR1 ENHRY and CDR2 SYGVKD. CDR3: CAISESTGGYSNQPQHF. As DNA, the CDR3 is TGTGCCATCAGTGAGTCGACAGGGGGCTATAGCAATCAGCCCCAGCATTTT.

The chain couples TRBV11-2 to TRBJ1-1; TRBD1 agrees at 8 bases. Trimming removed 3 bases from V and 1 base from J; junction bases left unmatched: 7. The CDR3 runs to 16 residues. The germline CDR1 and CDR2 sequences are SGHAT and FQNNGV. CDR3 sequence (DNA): TGTGCCAGCAGCTTCCTTACACAGGGGGGGAACACTGAAGCTTTCTTT. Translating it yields CASSFLTQGGNTEAFF.

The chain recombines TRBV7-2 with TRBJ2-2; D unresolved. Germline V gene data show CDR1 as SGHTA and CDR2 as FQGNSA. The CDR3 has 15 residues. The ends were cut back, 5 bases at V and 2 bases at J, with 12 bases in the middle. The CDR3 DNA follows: TGTGCCAGCAGCCTCCCGACTGTTAACACCGGGGAGCTGTTTTTT. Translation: CASSLPTVNTGELFF.